This is a list of T cell receptor beta chains from one sample in a study of cytomegalovirus exposure and HLA in healthy donors. The method was immunoSEQ multiplex PCR; TCRdb's version includes in-frame clones alone and lacks a portion of them. The sample includes about 180,000 clones, 77% of them seen just once. Specimen: PBMCs. Receptor source: a woman aged 55-69 years in good health and CMV-seropositive. Both conserved end residues are part of each CDR3. D genes are given only for firm matches. Rows give clone size only sometimes, using once, few, many, or a class for an expanded clone.

J gene	D gene	clone size	V gene	CDR3 DNA	CDR3 protein
TRBJ1-2	TRBD1	-	TRBV30	TGTGCCTGGAGTACAGGGGATTGGAACTATGGCTACACCTTC	CAWSTGDWNYGYTF
TRBJ1-6	-	-	TRBV6-5	TGTGCCAGCAGTCCAATAGCGGGAGGAAATTCACCCCTCCACTTT	CASSPIAGGNSPLHF
TRBJ1-1	-	-	TRBV4-2	TGTGCCAGCAGCCAAGCTTTGGCCAACACTGAAGCTTTCTTT	CASSQALANTEAFF
TRBJ2-7	TRBD2	few	TRBV7-2	TGTGCCAGCAGCTTGGGATTAGCGGGGGGCCTCTCCTACGAGCAGTACTTC	CASSLGLAGGLSYEQYF
TRBJ2-2	-	-	TRBV25-1	TGTGCCAGCAGGCCAATAGGGGCCACCGGGGAGCTGTTTTTT	CASRPIGATGELFF
TRBJ2-6	-	few	TRBV30	TGTGCCTGGAGTGGGGCCAACGGCCTGACTTTC	CAWSGANGLTF
TRBJ2-2	-	-	TRBV27	TGTGCCAGCAGTCACAGACTAGCGAACACCGGGGAGCTGTTTTTT	CASSHRLANTGELFF
TRBJ1-2	TRBD1	-	TRBV19	TGTGCCAGTACCACGGGACAGGGAGGCTACACCTTC	CASTTGQGGYTF
TRBJ2-7	-	once	TRBV7-2	TGTGCCAGCAGCTCGGGGGTTACGTACGAGCAGTACTTC	CASSSGVTYEQYF
TRBJ2-3	TRBD2	-	TRBV9	TGTGCCAGCAGCTTTAGTGGAGCGGGAGGGCCCTCGGGCACAGATACGCAGTATTTT	CASSFSGAGGPSGTDTQYF
TRBJ2-1	TRBD2	-	TRBV5-1	TGCGCCAGCAGCTCCCCGGGGGGAGTTGAGCAGTTCTTC	CASSSPGGVEQFF
TRBJ1-5	-	few	TRBV5-6	TGTGCCAGCAGCTTGGGGCAGAACAATCAGCCCCAGCATTTT	CASSLGQNNQPQHF
TRBJ2-7	-	-	TRBV7-2	TGTGCCAGCAGCTTAGTGGCCCCCTACGAGCAGTACTTC	CASSLVAPYEQYF
TRBJ2-1	-	-	TRBV5-4	TGTGCCAGCAGCCCCGGGAACAATGAGCAGTTCTTC	CASSPGNNEQFF
TRBJ1-1	TRBD1	-	TRBV28	TGTGCCAGCAGTCCAAGGACAGGGCGGGGGATGAACACTGAAGCTTTCTTT	CASSPRTGRGMNTEAFF
TRBJ2-4	-	-	TRBV7-2	TGTGCCAGCAGCTCGCCCTCGCGCGGAAACATTCAGTACTTC	CASSSPSRGNIQYF
TRBJ1-2	-	few	TRBV29-1	TGCAGCGTCGTGGACAGATTTAAAGATGGCTACACCTTC	CSVVDRFKDGYTF
TRBJ1-1	-	-	TRBV19	TGTGCCAGTAGTCCGGACACCGACACTGAAGCTTTCTTT	CASSPDTDTEAFF
TRBJ1-2	-	few	TRBV20-1	TGCAGTGCTAGGGGCGACTATGGCTACACCTTC	CSARGDYGYTF
TRBJ2-5	TRBD2	-	TRBV5-1	TGCGCCAGCAGCCCAGGGACTAGCGGGAAACAAGAGACCCAGTACTTC	CASSPGTSGKQETQYF
TRBJ1-2	-	-	TRBV5-1	TGCGCCAGCAGCTTGGCTAGAGGTGGTCGCAGCTATGGCTACACCTTC	CASSLARGGRSYGYTF
TRBJ2-1	-	-	TRBV6-5	TGTGCCAGCAGTTACCTTAAGGGGAACGAGCAGTTCTTC	CASSYLKGNEQFF
TRBJ1-1	TRBD1	-	TRBV7-2	TGTGCCAGCAGCTTAGCGGCACAGGGGGCCACTGAAGCTTTCTTT	CASSLAAQGATEAFF
TRBJ2-7	TRBD2	-	TRBV7-9	TGTGCCAGCAGCTTAGTTAGCGGGAGGAACGAGCAGTACTTC	CASSLVSGRNEQYF
TRBJ1-2	-	-	TRBV4-1	TGCGCCAGCAGCCAAGCCTCCCAGGGGATTGGGTATGGCTACACCTTC	CASSQASQGIGYGYTF
TRBJ2-5	-	-	TRBV5-1	TGCGCCAGCAGCTTGGGAAGAGGGGAGACCCAGTACTTC	CASSLGRGETQYF
TRBJ2-1	TRBD2	-	TRBV9	TGTGCCAGCAGCGTAGTGGCGGGAGAGGGTAATGAGCAGTTCTTC	CASSVVAGEGNEQFF
TRBJ2-5	TRBD1	-	TRBV18	TGTGCCAGCTCCTGGGACAGACAAGAGACCCAGTACTTC	CASSWDRQETQYF
TRBJ1-1	-	-	TRBV2	TGTGCCAGCAGTTCAGACGGTAGCGACACTGAAGCTTTCTTT	CASSSDGSDTEAFF
TRBJ2-7	-	few	TRBV5-1	TGCGCCAGCAGCTTAGGACTACGAGACTACGAGCAGTACTTC	CASSLGLRDYEQYF
TRBJ2-5	TRBD1	few	TRBV5-1	TGCGCCAGCAGCTTGGGGTACAGGGGGCAAGAGACCCAGTACTTC	CASSLGYRGQETQYF
TRBJ1-1	TRBD1	-	TRBV19	TGTGCCAGTACCGGGGATTTCGGGACAGGGCCTTTTGAAGCTTTCTTT	CASTGDFGTGPFEAFF
TRBJ2-5	TRBD2	few	TRBV15	TGTGCCACCTTTCAAGCGGGAGAGCCCCAAGAGACCCAGTACTTC	CATFQAGEPQETQYF
TRBJ2-3	TRBD2	-	TRBV5-1	TGCGCCAGCAGCCCTAGAGCGGGGGGGAGCACAGATACGCAGTATTTT	CASSPRAGGSTDTQYF
TRBJ1-6	-	few	TRBV5-1	TGCGCCAGCAGCTTGGTGACTGGCTCCTATAATTCACCCCTCCACTTT	CASSLVTGSYNSPLHF
TRBJ2-7	-	-	TRBV18	TGTGCCAGCTCACCACCGAGGCAGACCTACGAGCAGTACTTC	CASSPPRQTYEQYF